Listed below are T cell receptor beta chains from one sample, sequenced in a study of cytomegalovirus exposure and HLA in healthy donors. Clones were read by immunoSEQ multiplex PCR, and TCRdb kept only the in-frame ones, dropping some. Here the sample spans just over 85,000 clones, roughly 70% being singletons. The sample taken for sequencing was PBMCs. These receptor sequences come from a man aged 40-50 years in good health and CMV-seronegative. The CDR3 runs from the conserved cysteine through the conserved F or W. Fields, in order: J gene, V gene, CDR3 protein.

>TRBJ1-1|TRBV18
CASSPRTGLNTEAFF
>TRBJ2-7|TRBV18
CASSPKIGTEYLTYEQYF
>TRBJ2-1|TRBV5-4
CASSLYGTTTNEQFF
>TRBJ2-2|TRBV14
CASSPRVAGFGELFF
>TRBJ2-4|TRBV6-5
CASSSTGGIQYF
>TRBJ1-2|TRBV19
CASSLRGGNSYTF
>TRBJ1-5|TRBV15
CATSRDAGASNQPQHF
>TRBJ2-2|TRBV4-3
CASSQEDRRDTGELFF
>TRBJ1-4|TRBV6-5
CASSRQGTNEKLFF
>TRBJ1-1|TRBV19
CASTRRRGPMNTEAFF
>TRBJ1-6|TRBV9
CASSAGQGTNSPLHF
>TRBJ2-5|TRBV30
CAWARGAGETQYF
>TRBJ1-4|TRBV7-9
CASTRGQGNEKLFF
>-|TRBV5-6
CASSFNRGWSYEQYF
>TRBJ1-1|TRBV6-1
CASSAEPARVAFF
>TRBJ1-3|TRBV6-5
CASSLTGGPGNTIYF
>TRBJ2-2|TRBV4-2
CASSVSLRDTGELFF
>TRBJ2-7|TRBV7-9
CASSLGWGGRKSYEQYF
>TRBJ2-5|TRBV25-1
CASSELGAREETQYF
>TRBJ1-1|TRBV29-1
CSVEELVASTEAFF
>TRBJ2-7|TRBV11-3
CASSLGSGGTYEQYF
>TRBJ1-5|TRBV15
CATSRDRGQPQHF
>TRBJ2-6|TRBV7-6
CASSLASGTGTSGANVLTF
>TRBJ2-6|TRBV5-1
CASSYTPLDISGANVLTF
>TRBJ2-7|TRBV14
CASSHNPHTETSVVYEQYF
>TRBJ1-5|TRBV7-9
CASSLAQTEHSNQPQHF
>TRBJ1-4|TRBV9
CASSKKGSWGEKLFF